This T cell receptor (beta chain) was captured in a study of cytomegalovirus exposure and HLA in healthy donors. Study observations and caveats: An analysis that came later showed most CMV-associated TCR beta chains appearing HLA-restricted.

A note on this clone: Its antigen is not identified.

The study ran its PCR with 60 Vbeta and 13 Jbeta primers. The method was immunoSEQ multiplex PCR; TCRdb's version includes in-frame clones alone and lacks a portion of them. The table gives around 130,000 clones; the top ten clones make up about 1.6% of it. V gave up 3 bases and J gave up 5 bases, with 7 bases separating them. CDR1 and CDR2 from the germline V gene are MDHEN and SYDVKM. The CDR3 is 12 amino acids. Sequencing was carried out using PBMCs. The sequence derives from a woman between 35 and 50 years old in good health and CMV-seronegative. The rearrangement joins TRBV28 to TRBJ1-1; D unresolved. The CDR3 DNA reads TGTGCCAGCAGTTTGACAAGGACTGAAGCTTTCTTT. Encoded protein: CASSLTRTEAFF.